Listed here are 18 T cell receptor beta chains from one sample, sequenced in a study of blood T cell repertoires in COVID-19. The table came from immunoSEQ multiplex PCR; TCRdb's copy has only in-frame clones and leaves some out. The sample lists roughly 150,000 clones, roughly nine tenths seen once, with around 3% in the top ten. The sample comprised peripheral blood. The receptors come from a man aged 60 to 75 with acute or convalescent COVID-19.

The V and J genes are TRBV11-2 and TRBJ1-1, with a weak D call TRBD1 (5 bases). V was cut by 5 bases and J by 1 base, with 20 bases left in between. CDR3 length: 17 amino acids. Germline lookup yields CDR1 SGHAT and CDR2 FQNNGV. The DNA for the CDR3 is TGTGCCAGCAGCCACTCGGTATCGGGGGTGAAGAACACTGAAGCTTTCTTT. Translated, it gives CASSHSVSGVKNTEAFF.

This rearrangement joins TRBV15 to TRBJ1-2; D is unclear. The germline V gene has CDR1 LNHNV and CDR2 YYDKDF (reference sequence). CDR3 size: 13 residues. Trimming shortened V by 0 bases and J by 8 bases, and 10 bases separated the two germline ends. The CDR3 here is CATSREYPKGYTF. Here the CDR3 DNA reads TGTGCCACCAGCAGAGAATACCCTAAGGGCTACACCTTC.

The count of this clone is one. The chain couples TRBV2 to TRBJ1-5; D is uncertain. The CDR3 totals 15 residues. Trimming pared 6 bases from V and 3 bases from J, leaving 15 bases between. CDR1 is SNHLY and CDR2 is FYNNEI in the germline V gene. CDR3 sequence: CASSTPAEVNQPQHF. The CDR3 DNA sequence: TGTGCCAGCAGCACCCCCGCAGAGGTCAATCAGCCCCAGCATTTT.

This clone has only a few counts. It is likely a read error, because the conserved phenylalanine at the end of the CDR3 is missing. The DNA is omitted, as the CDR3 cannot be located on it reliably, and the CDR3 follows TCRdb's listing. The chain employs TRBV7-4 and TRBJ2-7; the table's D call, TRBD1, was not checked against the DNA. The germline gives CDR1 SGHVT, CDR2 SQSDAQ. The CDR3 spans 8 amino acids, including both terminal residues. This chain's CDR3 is CASSPSPS.

The CDR3 region has the DNA TGTGCCAGCAGTCGTGAGGTGTACGGGACTGAAGCTTTCTTT. It is translated as CASSREVYGTEAFF. This chain joins TRBV5-8 and TRBJ1-1; D call uncertain. This CDR3 has 14 residues. Germline lookup yields CDR1 SGHTS and CDR2 YDEGEE. V gave up 5 bases and J gave up 5 bases, with 16 bases separating them.

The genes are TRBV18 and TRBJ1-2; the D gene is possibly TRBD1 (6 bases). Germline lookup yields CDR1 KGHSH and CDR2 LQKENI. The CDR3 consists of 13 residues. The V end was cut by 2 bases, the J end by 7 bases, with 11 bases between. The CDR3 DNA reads TGTGCCAGCTCACCAGCCGACAGGCGTGGCTACACCTTC. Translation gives CASSPADRRGYTF.

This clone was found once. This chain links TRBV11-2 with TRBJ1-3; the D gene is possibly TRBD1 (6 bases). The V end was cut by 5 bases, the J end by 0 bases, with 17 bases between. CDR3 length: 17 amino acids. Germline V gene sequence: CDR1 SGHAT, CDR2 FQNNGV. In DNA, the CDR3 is TGTGCCAGCAGCCTCATCCAGGGGCCCGTCTCTGGAAACACCATATATTTT. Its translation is CASSLIQGPVSGNTIYF. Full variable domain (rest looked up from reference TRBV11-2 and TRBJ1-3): EAGVAQSPRYKIIEKRQSVAFWCNPISGHATLYWYQQILGQGPKLLIQFQNNGVVDDSQLPKDRFSAERLKGVDSTLKIQPAKLEDSAVYLCASSLIQGPVSGNTIYFGEGSWLTVV.

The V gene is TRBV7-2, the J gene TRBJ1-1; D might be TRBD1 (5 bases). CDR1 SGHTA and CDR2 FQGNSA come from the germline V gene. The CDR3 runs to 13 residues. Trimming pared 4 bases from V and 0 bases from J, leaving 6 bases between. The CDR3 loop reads CASSWDLNTEAFF. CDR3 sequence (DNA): TGTGCCAGCAGCTGGGACTTGAACACTGAAGCTTTCTTT.

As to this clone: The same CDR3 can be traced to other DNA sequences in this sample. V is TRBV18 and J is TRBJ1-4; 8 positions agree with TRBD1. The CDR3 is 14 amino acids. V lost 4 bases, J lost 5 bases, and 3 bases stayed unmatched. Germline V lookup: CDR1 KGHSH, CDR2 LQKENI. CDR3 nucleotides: TGTGCCAGCTCACGTGGACAGGGAAATGAAAAACTGTTTTTT. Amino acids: CASSRGQGNEKLFF.

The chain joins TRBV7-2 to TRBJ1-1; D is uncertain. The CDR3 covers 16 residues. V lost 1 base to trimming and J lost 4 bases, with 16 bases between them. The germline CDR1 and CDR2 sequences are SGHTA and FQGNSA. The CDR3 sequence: CASSLGVIGSATEAFF. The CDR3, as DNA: TGTGCCAGCAGCTTAGGAGTGATCGGGTCGGCCACTGAAGCTTTCTTT.

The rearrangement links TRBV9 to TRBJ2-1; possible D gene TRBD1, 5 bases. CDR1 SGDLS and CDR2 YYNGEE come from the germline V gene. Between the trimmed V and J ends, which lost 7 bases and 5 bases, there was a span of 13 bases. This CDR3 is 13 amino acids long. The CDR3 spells CASGRMTDNEQFF. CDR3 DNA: TGTGCCAGCGGCCGGATGACAGACAATGAGCAGTTCTTC.

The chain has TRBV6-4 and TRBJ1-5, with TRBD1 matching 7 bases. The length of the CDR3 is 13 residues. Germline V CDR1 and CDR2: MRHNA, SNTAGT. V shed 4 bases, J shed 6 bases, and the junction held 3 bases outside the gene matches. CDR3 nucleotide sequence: TGTGCCAGCAGTGCCCAGGGGGGTCAGCCCCAGCATTTT. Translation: CASSAQGGQPQHF.

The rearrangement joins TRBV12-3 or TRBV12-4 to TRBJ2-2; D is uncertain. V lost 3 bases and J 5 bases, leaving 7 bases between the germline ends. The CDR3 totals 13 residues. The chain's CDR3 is CASSFAATGELFF. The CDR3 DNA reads TGTGCCAGCAGTTTTGCAGCGACCGGGGAGCTGTTTTTT.

CDR3 residues: CASSQGSRGAGQPQHF. CDR3 DNA sequence: TGCGCCAGCAGCCAAGGCTCTAGGGGTGCGGGACAGCCCCAGCATTTT. The chain has TRBV4-1 and TRBJ1-5; a possible D gene is TRBD1 (5 bases). Germline assignment: CDR1 MGHRA and CDR2 YSYEKL. V lost 1 base to trimming and J lost 7 bases, with 17 bases between them. CDR3 size: 16 residues.

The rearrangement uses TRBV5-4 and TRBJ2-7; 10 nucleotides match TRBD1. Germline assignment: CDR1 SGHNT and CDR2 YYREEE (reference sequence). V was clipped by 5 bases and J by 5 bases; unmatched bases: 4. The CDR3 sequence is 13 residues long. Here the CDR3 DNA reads TGTGCCAGCAGGGCGGGACAGGGGAACGAGCAGTACTTC. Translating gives CASRAGQGNEQYF.

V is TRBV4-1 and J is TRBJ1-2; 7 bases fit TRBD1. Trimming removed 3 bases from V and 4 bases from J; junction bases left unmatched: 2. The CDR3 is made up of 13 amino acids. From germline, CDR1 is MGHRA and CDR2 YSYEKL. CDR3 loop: CASSQGQFYGYTF. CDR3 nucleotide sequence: TGCGCCAGCAGCCAGGGACAGTTCTATGGCTACACCTTC.

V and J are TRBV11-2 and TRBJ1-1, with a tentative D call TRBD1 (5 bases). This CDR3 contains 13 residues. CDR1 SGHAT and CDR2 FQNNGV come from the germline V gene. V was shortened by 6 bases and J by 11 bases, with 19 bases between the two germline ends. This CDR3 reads CASRYAGMPNAFF. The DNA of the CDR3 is TGTGCCAGCAGGTATGCAGGGATGCCTAATGCTTTCTTT.

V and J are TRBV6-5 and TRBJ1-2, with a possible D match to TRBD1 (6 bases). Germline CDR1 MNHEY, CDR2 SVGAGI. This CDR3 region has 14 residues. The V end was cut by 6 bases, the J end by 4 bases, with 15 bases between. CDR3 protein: CASSLRDTIYGYTF. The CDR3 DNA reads TGTGCCAGCAGCCTAAGGGACACAATCTATGGCTACACCTTC.